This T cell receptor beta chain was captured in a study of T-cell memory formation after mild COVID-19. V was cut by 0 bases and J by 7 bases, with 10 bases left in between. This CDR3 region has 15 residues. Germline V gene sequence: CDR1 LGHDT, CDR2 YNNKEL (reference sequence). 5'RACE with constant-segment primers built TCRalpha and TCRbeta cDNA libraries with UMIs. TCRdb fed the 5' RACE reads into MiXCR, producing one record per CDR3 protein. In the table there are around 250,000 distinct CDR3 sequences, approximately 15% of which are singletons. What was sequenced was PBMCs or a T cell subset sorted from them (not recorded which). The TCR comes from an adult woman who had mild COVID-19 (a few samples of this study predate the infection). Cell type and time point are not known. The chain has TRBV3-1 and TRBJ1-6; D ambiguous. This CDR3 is CASSQDWGGNSPLHF. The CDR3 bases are TGTGCCAGCAGCCAAGACTGGGGTGGGAATTCACCCCTCCACTTT.